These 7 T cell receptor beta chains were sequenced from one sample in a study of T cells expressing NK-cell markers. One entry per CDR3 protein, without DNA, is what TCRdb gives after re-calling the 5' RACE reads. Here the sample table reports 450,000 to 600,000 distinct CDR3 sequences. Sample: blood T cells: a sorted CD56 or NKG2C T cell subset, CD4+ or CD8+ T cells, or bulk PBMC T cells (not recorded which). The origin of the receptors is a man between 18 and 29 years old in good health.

CDR3: CAISDVSRPTNEQYF. The chain uses TRBV10-3 and TRBJ2-7. This CDR3 has 15 amino acids. Looked up from germline, CDR1 is ENHRY and CDR2 is SYGVKD.

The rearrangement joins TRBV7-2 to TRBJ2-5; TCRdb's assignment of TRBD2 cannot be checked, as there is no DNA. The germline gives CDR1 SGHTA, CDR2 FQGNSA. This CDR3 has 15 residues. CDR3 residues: CASSLKAGRQETQYF.

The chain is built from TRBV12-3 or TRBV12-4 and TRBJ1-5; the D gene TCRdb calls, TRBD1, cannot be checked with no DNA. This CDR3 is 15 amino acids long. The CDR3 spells CASSFSQGGNQPQHF.

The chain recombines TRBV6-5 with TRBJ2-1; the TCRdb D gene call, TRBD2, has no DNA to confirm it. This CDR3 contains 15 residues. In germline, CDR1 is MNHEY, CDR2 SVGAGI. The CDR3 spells CASSYSLAGVGEQFF.

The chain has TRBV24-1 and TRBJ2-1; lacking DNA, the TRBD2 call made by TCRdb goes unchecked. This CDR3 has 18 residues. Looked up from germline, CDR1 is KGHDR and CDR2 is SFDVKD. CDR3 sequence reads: CATSDHNSGSPSYNEQFF.

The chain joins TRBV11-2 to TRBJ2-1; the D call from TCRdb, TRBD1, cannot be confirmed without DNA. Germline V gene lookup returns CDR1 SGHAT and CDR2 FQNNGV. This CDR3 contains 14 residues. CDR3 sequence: CASSPPLRGDEQFF.

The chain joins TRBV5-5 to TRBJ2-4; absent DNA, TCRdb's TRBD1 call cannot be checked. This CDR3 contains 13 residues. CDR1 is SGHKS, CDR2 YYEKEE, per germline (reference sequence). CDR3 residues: CASSSLRGNIQYF.